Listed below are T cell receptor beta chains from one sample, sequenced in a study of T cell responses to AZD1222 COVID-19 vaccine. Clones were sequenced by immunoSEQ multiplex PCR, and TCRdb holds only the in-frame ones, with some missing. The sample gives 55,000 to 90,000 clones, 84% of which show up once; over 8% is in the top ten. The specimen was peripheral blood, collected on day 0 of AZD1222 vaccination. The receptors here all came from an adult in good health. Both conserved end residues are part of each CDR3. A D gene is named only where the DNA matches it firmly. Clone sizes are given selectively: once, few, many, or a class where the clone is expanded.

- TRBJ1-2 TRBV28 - TGTGCCAGCAGTAATCCCGTGGGCTACACCTTC CASSNPVGYTF
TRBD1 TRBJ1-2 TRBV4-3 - TGCGCCAGCAGCCAAGATCGGACAGGGCCTTACTATGGCTACACCTTC CASSQDRTGPYYGYTF
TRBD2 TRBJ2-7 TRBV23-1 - TGCGCCAGCAGTCTCCCAGGCCGGACTAGCGGGTGCATTTCGTACGAGCAGTACTTC CASSLPGRTSGCISYEQYF
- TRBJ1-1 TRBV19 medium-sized TGTGCCAGTAAGTTTACAGGGTTCGCTGAAGCTTTCTTT CASKFTGFAEAFF
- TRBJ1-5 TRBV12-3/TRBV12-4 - TGTGCCAGCAGTTTACAGGGGAGTCAGCCCCAGCATTTT CASSLQGSQPQHF
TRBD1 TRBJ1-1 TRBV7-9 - TGTGCCAGCAGCTCACAGGGGGCTAACACTGAAGCTTTCTTT CASSSQGANTEAFF
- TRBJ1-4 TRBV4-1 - TGCGCCAGCAGCAAGCTCGTTAATGAAAAACTGTTTTTT CASSKLVNEKLFF
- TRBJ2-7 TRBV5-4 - TGTGCCAGCAGCCGTGGAGGGCAGGGCAACTACGAGCAGTACTTC CASSRGGQGNYEQYF
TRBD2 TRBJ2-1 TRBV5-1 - TGCGCCAGCAGCTTCAGCGGGGGGCTGAACAATGAGCAGTTCTTC CASSFSGGLNNEQFF
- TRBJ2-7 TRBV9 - TGTGCCAGCAGCCCCGCTACGGGGTTCGTATACGAGCAGTACTTC CASSPATGFVYEQYF
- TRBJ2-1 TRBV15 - TGTGCCACCAGCAGAGTCCAATACAATGAGCAGTTCTTC CATSRVQYNEQFF
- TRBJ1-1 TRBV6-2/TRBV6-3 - TGTGCCAGCAGTTACCAGGGGCAAGGCACTGAAGCTTTCTTT CASSYQGQGTEAFF
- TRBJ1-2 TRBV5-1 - TGCGCCAGCAGCATAGGCCAGGGCCCCGAACACACCTTC CASSIGQGPEHTF
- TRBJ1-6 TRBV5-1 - TGCGCCAGCAGCTTAAGTGATTCACCCCTCCACTTT CASSLSDSPLHF
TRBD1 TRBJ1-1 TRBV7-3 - TGTGCCAGCAGCTTAAGACAGGGAAACACTGAAGCTTTCTTT CASSLRQGNTEAFF
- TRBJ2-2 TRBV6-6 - TGTGCCAGCAGTTACGAGAACACCGGGGAGCTGTTTTTT CASSYENTGELFF
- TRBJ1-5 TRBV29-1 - TGCAGCGTTGATCCTAAGGGGTCCCAGCCCCAGCATTTT CSVDPKGSQPQHF
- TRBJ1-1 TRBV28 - TGTGCCAGCAGTCACCCGGGAGGGAAGAACACTGAAGCTTTCTTT CASSHPGGKNTEAFF
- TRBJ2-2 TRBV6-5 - TGTGCCAGCGGGGAGAGGGCCTTCGCCGGGGAGCTGTTTTTT CASGERAFAGELFF
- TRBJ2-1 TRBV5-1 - TGCGCCAGCAGTATAGGACAGCCTGGGGGCACGAATGAGCAGTTCTTC CASSIGQPGGTNEQFF
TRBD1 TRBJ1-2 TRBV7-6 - TGTGCCAGCAGCCCAGCAACAGGGGGCCCTTTGCACCCCTATGGCTACACCTTC CASSPATGGPLHPYGYTF
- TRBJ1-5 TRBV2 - TGTGCCAGCAGTGAGGGCAGATCGTATTTCAATCAGCCCCAGCATTTT CASSEGRSYFNQPQHF
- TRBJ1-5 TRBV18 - TGTGCCAGCTCACCCGCCACAGGTAACAATCAGCCCCAGCATTTT CASSPATGNNQPQHF
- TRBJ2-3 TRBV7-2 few TGTGCCAGCAGCTTTAGGGACACAGATACGCAGTATTTT CASSFRDTDTQYF
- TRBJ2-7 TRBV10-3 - TGTGCCATCAGTGGCGGTTACGGTTCGAGCTCCTACGAGCAGTACTTC CAISGGYGSSSYEQYF
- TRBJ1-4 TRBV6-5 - TGTGCCAGCAGTTACTCGAAAGGGGGTGAAAAACTGTTTTTT CASSYSKGGEKLFF
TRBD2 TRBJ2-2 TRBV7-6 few TGTGCCAGCAGCTTAGCTAACAACGTAGCGGGGGGGAACACCGGGGAGCTGTTTTTT CASSLANNVAGGNTGELFF
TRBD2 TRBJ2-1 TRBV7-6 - TGTGCCAGCAGCTACCGGACTAGCGGGTTTTACAATGAGCAGTTCTTC CASSYRTSGFYNEQFF
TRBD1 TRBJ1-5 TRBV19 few TGTGCCAGTAGTAGGGACAGCCAACAGCCCCAGCATTTT CASSRDSQQPQHF
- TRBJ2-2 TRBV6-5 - TGTGCCAGCAGGGCCGGGACACACACCGGGGAGCTGTTTTTT CASRAGTHTGELFF
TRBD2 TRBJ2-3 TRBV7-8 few TGTGCCAGCAGCTTAGGCGGACTAGCGGGGGGACCTAGCACAGATACGCAGTATTTT CASSLGGLAGGPSTDTQYF
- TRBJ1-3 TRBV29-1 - TGCAGCGTTGGTTACGGAGCCTCCTCTGGAAACACCATATATTTT CSVGYGASSGNTIYF
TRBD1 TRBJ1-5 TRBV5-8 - TGTGCCAGCAGCTTAGTGGGGACAGGGCTGTGGCAGCCCCAGCATTTT CASSLVGTGLWQPQHF
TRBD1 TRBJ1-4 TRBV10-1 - TGCGCCAGCAGTGAGGGAGGGGGCGATATTGAAAAACTGTTTTTT CASSEGGGDIEKLFF
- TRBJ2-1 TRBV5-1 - TGCGCCAGCAGCCCAGGGTCGGTAAGGGATGAGCAGTTCTTC CASSPGSVRDEQFF
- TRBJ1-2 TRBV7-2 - TGTGCCAGCAGCTTAGGTCCAGGAGGGTTTGATGGCTACACCTTC CASSLGPGGFDGYTF
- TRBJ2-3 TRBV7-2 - TGTGCCAGCAGCTTAGTCGGCACAGATACGCAGTATTTT CASSLVGTDTQYF
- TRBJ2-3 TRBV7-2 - TGTGCCAGCAGCTTAGTGGGGGGTAGCACAGATACGCAGTATTTT CASSLVGGSTDTQYF
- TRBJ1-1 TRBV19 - TGTGCCAGTAGTCAACAGGGGAACACTGAAGCTTTCTTT CASSQQGNTEAFF
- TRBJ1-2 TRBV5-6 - TGTGCCAGCAGCTTTCGGGCAGGGAATGGCTACACCTTC CASSFRAGNGYTF
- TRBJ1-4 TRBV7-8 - TGTGCCAGCAGCCCTGAGGGGGTAACTAATGAAAAACTGTTTTTT CASSPEGVTNEKLFF
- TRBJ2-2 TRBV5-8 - TGTGCCAGCAGCTTGGCCGAGCAGGTGGCCACCGGGGAGCTGTTTTTT CASSLAEQVATGELFF